Each of the 9 T cell receptor beta chains below was sequenced from the same sample in a study of cytomegalovirus exposure and HLA in healthy donors (dated by TCRdb to 2016 to 2017). Library preparation employed the immunoSEQ multiplex PCR assay. The multiplex PCR relied on a mix of 60 forward primers for TCR Vbeta segments and 13 reverse primers for TCR Jbeta segments. Entries here come from immuneACCESS through TCRdb and include only in-frame sequences with V and J called. Some clones fail to appear in such tables; in the studies checked, an unresolved V gene covers under half of the shortfall, and the cause of the remainder is unknown. For this sample the table gives about 140,000 clones, of which just under 85% were detected only once. Roughly 4% of the sample is held by the ten biggest clonotypes. Material for sequencing was PBMCs. The receptors here all came from a middle-aged man in good health and CMV-seropositive.

This clone showed up just once. The chain combines TRBV5-5 with TRBJ1-2, with D possibly being TRBD1 (5 bases). Germline lookup yields CDR1 SGHKS and CDR2 YYEKEE (reference sequence). CDR3 length equals 17 residues. The germline V and J ends were trimmed by 4 bases and 3 bases, with 22 bases remaining between them. The CDR3 sequence: CASSLLYSGDDYYGYTF. The DNA of the CDR3 is TGTGCCAGCAGCCTCCTTTATTCGGGGGACGATTACTATGGCTACACCTTC. Full variable domain (missing parts from reference TRBV5-5 and TRBJ1-2): DAGVTQSPTHLIKTRGQQVTLRCSPISGHKSVSWYQQVLGQGPQFIFQYYEKEERGRGNFPDRFSARQFPNYSSELNVNALLLGDSALYLCASSLLYSGDDYYGYTFGSGTRLTVV.

The J gene is TRBJ1-1, the V gene TRBV29-1, with a weak D call TRBD1 (6 bases). The CDR3 consists of 10 residues. CDR1 is SQVTM, CDR2 ANQGSEA, per germline. Trimming pared 6 bases from V and 9 bases from J, leaving 11 bases between. The CDR3 region has the DNA TGCAGCGTCCGACAGGATCAAGCTTTCTTT. Protein: CSVRQDQAFF.

The chain is built from TRBV4-1 and TRBJ2-1, with D maybe TRBD1 (5 bases). CDR1 and CDR2 from the germline V gene are MGHRA and YSYEKL. The CDR3 has 15 amino acids. The V end was cut by 0 bases, the J end by 8 bases, with 14 bases between. CDR3 sequence: CASSQEPIGVDEQFF. The CDR3 coding sequence is TGCGCCAGCAGCCAAGAGCCAATAGGGGTGGATGAGCAGTTCTTC.

The chain couples TRBV18 to TRBJ1-1; D is undetermined. V was shortened by 3 bases and J by 6 bases, with 14 bases between the two germline ends. The CDR3 contains 14 residues. Germline V lookup: CDR1 KGHSH, CDR2 LQKENI. CDR3 region: CASSPEKGVAEAFF. CDR3 bases: TGTGCCAGCTCACCGGAGAAGGGAGTGGCTGAAGCTTTCTTT.

This chain links TRBV7-9 with TRBJ2-1, with TRBD2 matching over 11 bases. J was trimmed by 6 bases and V by 0 bases; bases with no gene match: 4. Germline V gene lookup returns CDR1 SEHNR and CDR2 FQNEAQ (reference sequence). The CDR3 extends over 16 amino acids. CDR3 bases: TGTGCCAGCAGCTTAGCACTAGCGGGAGTGGGCAATGAGCAGTTCTTC. This codes for CASSLALAGVGNEQFF.

J is TRBJ2-3 and V is TRBV4-3, with 11 bases aligning to TRBD1. There are 17 residues in the CDR3. Trimming removed 4 bases from V and 3 bases from J; junction bases left unmatched: 9. Germline V gene lookup returns CDR1 LGHNA and CDR2 YSLEER. The CDR3 sequence: CASSLGTGGEWTDTQYF. The CDR3 nucleotides are TGCGCCAGCAGCCTCGGGACAGGGGGAGAATGGACAGATACGCAGTATTTT.

The V gene is TRBV6-1, the J gene TRBJ2-7, with 10 nucleotides matching TRBD1. This CDR3 contains 15 residues. Germline-derived CDR1 and CDR2 are MNHNS and SASEGT. V lost 4 bases to trimming and J lost 5 bases; unmatched junction nucleotides: 8. The CDR3 protein is CASSGGTGASHEQYF. CDR3 nucleotides: TGTGCCAGCAGTGGCGGGACAGGGGCTTCCCACGAGCAGTACTTC.

The chain recombines TRBV5-6 with TRBJ1-4; D is uncertain. CDR3 length equals 16 residues. Germline CDR1 is SGHDT and CDR2 is YYEEEE. The V end was cut by 2 bases, the J end by 0 bases, with 11 bases between. The DNA of the CDR3 is TGTGCCAGCAGCTTCGAGGGAGGGTCAACTAATGAAAAACTGTTTTTT. Its protein is CASSFEGGSTNEKLFF.

The rearrangement uses TRBV7-9 and TRBJ2-1; maybe TRBD2 (5 bases). This CDR3 has 15 amino acids. V shed 6 bases and J shed 7 bases, with 19 bases lying between them. Germline V gives CDR1 SEHNR, CDR2 FQNEAQ (reference sequence). The CDR3, as DNA: TGTGCCAGCAGGCCATATAGCGCCACTGCTAATGAGCAGTTCTTC. It codes for CASRPYSATANEQFF.